The table lists the clone carrying this T cell receptor (beta chain) with a few counts. The ends were cut back, 6 bases at V and 3 bases at J, with 8 bases in the middle. CDR1 and CDR2 from the germline V gene are SNHLY and FYNNEI. CDR3 size: 13 residues. The source of the sample is a study of blood T cell repertoires in COVID-19. Measured with immunoSEQ multiplex PCR; TCRdb has only the in-frame clones, and not every one. This table has approximately 66,000 clones, around 84% appearing once. The rearrangement uses TRBV2 and TRBJ2-2; maybe TRBD2 (5 bases). This clonotype was sampled from a middle-aged man with active COVID-19. Specimen: peripheral blood. Here the CDR3 DNA reads TGTGCCAGCAGGGAGGACTACACCGGGGAGCTGTTTTTT. This gives the protein CASREDYTGELFF. The entire variable domain, with the rest obtained from reference TRBV2 and TRBJ2-2, is as follows: EPEVTQTPSHQVTQMGQEVILRCVPISNHLYFYWYRQILGQKVEFLVSFYNNEISEKSEIFDDQFSVERPDGSNFTLKIRSTKLEDSAMYFCASREDYTGELFFGEGSRLTVL.